This T cell receptor (beta chain) was identified during a study of cytomegalovirus exposure and HLA in healthy donors. In its sample, this clone was seen a few times. Its antigen is still unknown. CDR3 length: 15 amino acids. Between the trimmed V and J ends, which lost 6 bases and 5 bases, there was a span of 17 bases. Germline V gene sequence: CDR1 SNHLY, CDR2 FYNNEI. Regarding the study as a whole: The authors enumerated around 150 TCR beta chains as linked to cytomegalovirus.

Clones were sequenced by immunoSEQ multiplex PCR, and TCRdb holds only the in-frame ones, with some missing. Counted here are more than 110,000 clones, roughly nine tenths occurring once; the ten biggest clones make up just under 3%. The clonotype comes from a man aged 18 to 29 in good health and CMV-seronegative. The chain is built from TRBV2 and TRBJ2-1, with D possibly matching TRBD1 (6 bases). The sequencing input was PBMCs. The CDR3 loop is CASSQGQGPNNEQFF. DNA for the CDR3: TGTGCCAGCAGCCAGGGGCAGGGACCTAACAATGAGCAGTTCTTC. Together with reference TRBV2 and TRBJ2-1, the CDR3 gives the full variable domain: EPEVTQTPSHQVTQMGQEVILRCVPISNHLYFYWYRQILGQKVEFLVSFYNNEISEKSEIFDDQFSVERPDGSNFTLKIRSTKLEDSAMYFCASSQGQGPNNEQFFGPGTRLTVL.